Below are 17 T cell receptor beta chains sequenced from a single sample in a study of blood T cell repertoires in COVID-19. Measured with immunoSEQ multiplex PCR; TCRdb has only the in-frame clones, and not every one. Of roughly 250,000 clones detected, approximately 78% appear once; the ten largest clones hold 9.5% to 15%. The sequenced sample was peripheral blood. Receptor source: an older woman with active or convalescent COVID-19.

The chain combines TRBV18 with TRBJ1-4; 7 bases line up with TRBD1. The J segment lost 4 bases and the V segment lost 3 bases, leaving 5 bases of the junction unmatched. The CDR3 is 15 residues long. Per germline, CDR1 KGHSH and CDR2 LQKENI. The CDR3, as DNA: TGTGCCAGCTCACCCTCCGGGACAGTTAATGAAAAACTGTTTTTT. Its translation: CASSPSGTVNEKLFF.

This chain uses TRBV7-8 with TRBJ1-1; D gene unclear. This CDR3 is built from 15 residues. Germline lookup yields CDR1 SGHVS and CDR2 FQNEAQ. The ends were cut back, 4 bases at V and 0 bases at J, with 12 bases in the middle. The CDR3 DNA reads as TGTGCCAGCAGCTGGGGAGTGGGGATGAACACTGAAGCTTTCTTT. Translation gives CASSWGVGMNTEAFF.

CDR3 sequence (DNA): TGTGCCAGCAGCTCACCCCCAGACAGGCACAATGAGCAGTTCTTC. It yields the protein CASSSPPDRHNEQFF. The chain has TRBV11-2 and TRBJ2-1; a possible D gene is TRBD1 (6 bases). The CDR3 consists of 15 residues. Germline V CDR1 and CDR2: SGHAT, FQNNGV. V was clipped by 4 bases and J by 5 bases, with 15 bases between them.

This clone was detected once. The CDR3 region is CASSQQRFNQPQHF. The DNA of the CDR3 is TGTGCCAGCTCCCAACAGAGATTCAATCAGCCCCAGCATTTT. J is TRBJ1-5 and V is TRBV18; D is ambiguous. V was cut by 6 bases and J by 3 bases, with 12 bases left in between. Looked up from germline, CDR1 is KGHSH and CDR2 is LQKENI. CDR3 length: 14 amino acids.

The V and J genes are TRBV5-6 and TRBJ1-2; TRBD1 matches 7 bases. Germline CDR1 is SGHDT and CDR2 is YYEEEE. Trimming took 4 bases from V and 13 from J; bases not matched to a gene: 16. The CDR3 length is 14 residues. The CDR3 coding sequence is TGTGCCAGCAGCCCAGTTGGGGACAGCCCCCGCAGCACCTTC. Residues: CASSPVGDSPRSTF.

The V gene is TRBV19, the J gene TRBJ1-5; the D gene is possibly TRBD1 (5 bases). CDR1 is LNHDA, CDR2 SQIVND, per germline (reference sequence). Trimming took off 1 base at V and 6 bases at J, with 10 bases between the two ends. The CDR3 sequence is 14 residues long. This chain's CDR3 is CASSIAGRGQPQHF. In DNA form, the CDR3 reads TGTGCCAGTAGTATAGCAGGGCGGGGTCAGCCCCAGCATTTT.

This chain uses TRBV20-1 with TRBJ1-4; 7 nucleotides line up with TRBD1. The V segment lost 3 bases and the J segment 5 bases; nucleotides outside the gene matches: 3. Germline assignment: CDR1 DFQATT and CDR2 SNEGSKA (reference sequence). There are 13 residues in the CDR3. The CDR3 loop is CSASSQGNEKLFF. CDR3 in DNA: TGCAGTGCTAGTTCACAGGGGAATGAAAAACTGTTTTTT.

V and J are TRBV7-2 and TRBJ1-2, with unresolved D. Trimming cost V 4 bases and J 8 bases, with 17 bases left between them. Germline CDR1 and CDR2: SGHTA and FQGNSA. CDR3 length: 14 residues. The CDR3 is CASSSYYTAEGYTF. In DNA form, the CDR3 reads TGTGCCAGCAGCTCATACTACACCGCTGAGGGCTACACCTTC.

The CDR3 loop is CASSLTVREKLFF. The CDR3 bases are TGCGCCAGCAGCCTAACTGTCCGGGAAAAACTGTTTTTT. The chain has TRBV4-1 and TRBJ1-4; no definite D call. Trimming removed 4 bases at V and 8 bases at J, with 11 bases between. This CDR3 contains 13 residues. Per germline, CDR1 MGHRA and CDR2 YSYEKL.

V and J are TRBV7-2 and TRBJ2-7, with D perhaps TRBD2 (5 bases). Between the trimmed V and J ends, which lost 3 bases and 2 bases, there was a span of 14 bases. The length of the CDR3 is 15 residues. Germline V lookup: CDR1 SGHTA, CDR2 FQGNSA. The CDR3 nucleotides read TGTGCCAGCAGCTTTTATTCGGAGCGGACCTACGAGCAGTACTTC. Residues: CASSFYSERTYEQYF.

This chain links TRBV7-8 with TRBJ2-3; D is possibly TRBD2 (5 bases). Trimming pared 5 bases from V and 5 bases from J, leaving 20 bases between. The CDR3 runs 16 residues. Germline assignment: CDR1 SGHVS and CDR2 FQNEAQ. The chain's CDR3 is CASSRVSRREIDTQYF. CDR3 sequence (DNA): TGTGCCAGCAGCCGGGTTTCAAGAAGGGAGATAGATACGCAGTATTTT. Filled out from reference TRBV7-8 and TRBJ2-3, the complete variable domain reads GAGVSQSPRYKVAKRGQDVALRCDPISGHVSLFWYQQALGQGPEFLTYFQNEAQLDKSGLPSDRFFAERPEGSVSTLKIQRTQQEDSAVYLCASSRVSRREIDTQYFGPGTRLTVL.

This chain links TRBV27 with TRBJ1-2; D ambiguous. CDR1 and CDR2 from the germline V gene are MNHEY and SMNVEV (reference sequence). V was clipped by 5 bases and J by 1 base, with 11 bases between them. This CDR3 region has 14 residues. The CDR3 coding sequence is TGTGCCAGCAGTCTCACTAGGGTTAACTATGGCTACACCTTC. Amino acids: CASSLTRVNYGYTF.

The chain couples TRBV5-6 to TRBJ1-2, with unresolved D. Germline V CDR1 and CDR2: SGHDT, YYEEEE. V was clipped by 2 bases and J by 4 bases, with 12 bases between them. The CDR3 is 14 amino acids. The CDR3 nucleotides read TGTGCCAGCAGCTTCCGTTTCGGGGTCTATGGCTACACCTTC. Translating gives CASSFRFGVYGYTF.

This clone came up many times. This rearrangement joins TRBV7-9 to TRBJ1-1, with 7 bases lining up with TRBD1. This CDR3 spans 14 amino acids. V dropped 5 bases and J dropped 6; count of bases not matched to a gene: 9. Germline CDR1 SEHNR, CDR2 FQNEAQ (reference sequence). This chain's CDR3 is CASSPTRQGSEAFF. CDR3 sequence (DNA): TGTGCCAGCAGCCCAACCCGACAGGGATCTGAAGCTTTCTTT.

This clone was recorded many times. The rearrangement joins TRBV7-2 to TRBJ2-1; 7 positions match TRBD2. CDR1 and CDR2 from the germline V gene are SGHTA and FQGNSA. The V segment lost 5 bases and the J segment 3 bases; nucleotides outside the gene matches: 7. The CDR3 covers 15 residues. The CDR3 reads CASSTMAGVYNEQFF. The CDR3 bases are TGTGCCAGCAGCACTATGGCGGGGGTCTACAATGAGCAGTTCTTC.

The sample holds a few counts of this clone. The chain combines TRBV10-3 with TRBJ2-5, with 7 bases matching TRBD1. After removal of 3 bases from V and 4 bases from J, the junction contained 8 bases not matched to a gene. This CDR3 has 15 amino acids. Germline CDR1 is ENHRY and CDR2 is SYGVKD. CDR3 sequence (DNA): TGTGCCATCAGTGACCCCGAGACAGGGATAGAGACCCAGTACTTC. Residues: CAISDPETGIETQYF.

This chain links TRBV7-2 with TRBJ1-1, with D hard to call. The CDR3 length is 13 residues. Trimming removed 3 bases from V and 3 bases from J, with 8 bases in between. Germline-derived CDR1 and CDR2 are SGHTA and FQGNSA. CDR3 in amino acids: CASSFTSDTEAFF. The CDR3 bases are TGTGCCAGCAGCTTTACGTCGGACACTGAAGCTTTCTTT.